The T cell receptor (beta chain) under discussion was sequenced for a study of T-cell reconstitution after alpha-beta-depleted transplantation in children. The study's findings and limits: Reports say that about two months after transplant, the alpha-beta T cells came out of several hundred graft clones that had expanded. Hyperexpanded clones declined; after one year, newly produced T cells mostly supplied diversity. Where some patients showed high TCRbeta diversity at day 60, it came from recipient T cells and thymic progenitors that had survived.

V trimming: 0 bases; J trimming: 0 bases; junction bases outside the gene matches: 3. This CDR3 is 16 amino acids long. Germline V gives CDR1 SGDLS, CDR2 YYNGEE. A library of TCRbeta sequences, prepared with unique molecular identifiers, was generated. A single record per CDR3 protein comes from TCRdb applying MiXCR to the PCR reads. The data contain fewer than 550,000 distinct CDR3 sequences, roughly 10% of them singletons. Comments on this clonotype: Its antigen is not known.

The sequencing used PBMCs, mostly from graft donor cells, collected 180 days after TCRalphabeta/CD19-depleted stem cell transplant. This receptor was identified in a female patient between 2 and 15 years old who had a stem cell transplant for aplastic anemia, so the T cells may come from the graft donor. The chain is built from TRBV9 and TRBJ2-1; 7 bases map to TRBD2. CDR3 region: CASSVGQRDSYNEQFF. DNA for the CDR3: TGTGCCAGCAGCGTAGGGCAGCGGGACTCCTACAATGAGCAGTTCTTC.